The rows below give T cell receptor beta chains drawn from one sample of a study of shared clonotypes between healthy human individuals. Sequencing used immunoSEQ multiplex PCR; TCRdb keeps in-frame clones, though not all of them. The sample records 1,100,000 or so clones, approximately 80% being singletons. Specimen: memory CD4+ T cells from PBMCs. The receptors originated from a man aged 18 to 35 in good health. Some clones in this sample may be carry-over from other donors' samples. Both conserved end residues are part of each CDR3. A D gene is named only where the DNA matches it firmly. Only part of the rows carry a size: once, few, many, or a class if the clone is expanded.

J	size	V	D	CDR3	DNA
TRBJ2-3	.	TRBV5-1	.	CASSLARGSADTQYF	TGCGCCAGCAGCTTGGCCCGGGGCAGCGCAGATACGCAGTATTTT
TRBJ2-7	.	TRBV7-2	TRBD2	CASSPRTSGTPNEQYF	TGTGCCAGCAGCCCCCGGACTAGCGGGACGCCTAACGAGCAGTACTTC
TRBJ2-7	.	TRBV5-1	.	CASSLRTESYEQYF	TGCGCCAGCAGCTTACGGACTGAATCCTACGAGCAGTACTTC
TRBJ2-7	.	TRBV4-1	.	CASSHGWGRDYEQYF	TGCGCCAGCAGCCACGGGTGGGGCAGGGACTACGAGCAGTACTTC
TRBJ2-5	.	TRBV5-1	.	CASRPADQEETQYF	TGCGCCAGCAGACCAGCAGACCAAGAGGAGACCCAGTACTTC
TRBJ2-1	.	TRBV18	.	CASSPALYNEQFF	TGTGCCAGCTCACCAGCCCTCTACAATGAGCAGTTCTTC
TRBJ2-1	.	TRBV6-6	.	CASRNGPTRHNEQFF	TGTGCCAGCAGAAACGGGCCTACACGACACAATGAGCAGTTCTTC
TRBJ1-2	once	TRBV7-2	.	CASSWQGPSGYTF	TGTGCCAGCAGCTGGCAGGGGCCAAGCGGCTACACCTTC
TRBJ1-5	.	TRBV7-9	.	CASSLGQRNQPQHF	TGTGCCAGCAGCTTGGGACAACGCAATCAGCCCCAGCATTTT
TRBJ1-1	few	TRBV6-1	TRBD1	CASSAGQGANTEAFF	TGTGCCAGCAGCGCTGGACAGGGGGCGAACACTGAAGCTTTCTTT
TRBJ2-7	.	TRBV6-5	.	CASRRGEYEQYF	TGTGCCAGCAGACGGGGCGAGTACGAGCAGTACTTC
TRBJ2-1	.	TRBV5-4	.	CASSQRTGEWYNEQFF	TGTGCCAGCAGCCAACGGACGGGGGAGTGGTACAATGAGCAGTTCTTC
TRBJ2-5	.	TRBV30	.	CAWSVQGQETQYF	TGTGCCTGGAGTGTACAGGGACAAGAGACCCAGTACTTC